This TCR beta chain was obtained from a study of blood T cell repertoires in COVID-19 (dated by TCRdb to the early 2020s). For context, the study as a whole: Samples from collaborators originated in the United States, Italy and Spain and spanned both the acute and convalescent phases of COVID-19. Where HLA class I and class II types were available, the types were taken from metadata supplied by the sample provider, not from assay-based typing. The samples were drawn from two sources: the first 160 participants of the ongoing ImmuneRACE study, and over 950 subjects contributed by 6 global collaborators. The repertoires were released in a freely available public database intended as a resource for research on the immune response to SARS-CoV-2. Subjects who had been exposed to COVID-19, were actively infected with it, or had recovered from it provided the deeply sampled blood TCRbeta repertoires that made up the dataset. The material from the prospective study consisted of cDNA or gDNA derived from T cells, B-cell-depleted T cells, or PBMCs. Nearly every sample came with metadata listing a de-identified subject ID, COVID-19 status, age in years and sex.

Study-wide conclusions, independent of this receptor: How much clinical and demographic metadata was included differed by source and by participant, and the metadata was provided uncurated.

V trim: 8 bases; J trim: 5 bases; unmatched bases: 3. CDR3 length: 12 amino acids, cysteine to phenylalanine. Just CDR3 DNA is preserved here, 36 bases in frame from base 1. CDR1 and CDR2 are drawn from the germline V gene (reference sequence): LNHDA, SQIVND. TCRbeta CDR3 regions were amplified from genomic DNA using the immunoSEQ Assay, a bias-controlled multiplex PCR. Under the source paper's analysis protocol: The number of nucleated cells in each sample was estimated by amplification of reference gene primers within the assay. Sequence reads were collapsed and filtered to measure the absolute abundance of every unique TCRbeta CDR3 rearrangement. Productive Simpson clonality was computed per sample as the square root of Simpson's diversity index over productive rearrangements. TCRdb limited this immuneACCESS table to in-frame rearrangements with V and J called. A share of clones is missing; checked studies link under half to unresolved V genes, and the rest is unexplained. The V and J calls and clone size were taken over from that table, and D and trimming were inferred from the DNA. This sample comprises approximately 180,000 clones, roughly 89% of them detected only once. The ten most abundant clones make up around 13% of the sample.

Notes on this clone: There is no known antigen for this receptor. No clone much larger than this one lies a single base away; base qualities are absent.

One collaborating source in Seattle enrolled patients while the patients were actively infected and followed the patients over time throughout the course of disease. Whole blood was collected in K2EDTA tubes by collaborating institutions according to the institutions' own protocols. Collaborator samples were shipped for TCRbeta analysis as frozen whole blood, isolated PBMCs, or DNA extracted from either sample type. Recombination linked TRBV19 to TRBJ1-5, with TRBD1 matching 7 junction bases. Sequencing used peripheral blood. This clonotype was sampled from a woman aged 70-85 years with COVID-19, enrolled during active disease. In nucleotides, the sequence is TGTGCCAGTGGCACAGGGGATCAGCCCCAGCATTTT. The resulting protein is CASGTGDQPQHF.